One sample yielded the 30 T cell receptor beta chains listed below, sequenced in a study of blood T cell repertoires in COVID-19. Some clones are missing from TCRdb's copy, which holds only in-frame ones; the method was immunoSEQ multiplex PCR. The data show about 210,000 clones, 88% seen once. Source material: peripheral blood. These receptors were obtained from a man between 65 and 85 years old with acute or convalescent COVID-19.

The chain couples TRBV6-1 to TRBJ1-5; TRBD1 matches 11 bases. The CDR3 is made up of 15 amino acids. Germline V gives CDR1 MNHNS, CDR2 SASEGT. V was clipped by 5 bases and J by 6 bases; unmatched bases: 6. The CDR3 here is CASSRLDRGRQPQHF. As DNA, the CDR3 is TGTGCCAGCAGTAGATTGGACAGGGGGCGTCAGCCCCAGCATTTT.

V gene TRBV3-1 (or the pseudogene TRBV3-2) combines with J gene TRBJ2-1; tentatively, D is TRBD2 (5 bases). Germline CDR1 and CDR2: LGHDT and YNNKEL (reference sequence). With 1 base removed from V and 5 bases from J, the gap between germline ends came to 15 bases. There are 16 residues in the CDR3. The CDR3 nucleotides read TGTGCCAGCAGCCAAGGCGGGCGGAACGTTCACAATGAGCAGTTCTTC. Encoded protein: CASSQGGRNVHNEQFF.

This chain links TRBV5-4 with TRBJ1-3; tentatively, D is TRBD1 (5 bases). The CDR3 runs 15 residues. The germline gives CDR1 SGHNT, CDR2 YYREEE (reference sequence). Trimming removed 4 bases from V and 0 bases from J, with 11 bases in between. CDR3 nucleotide sequence: TGTGCCAGCAGCACCGGACATGGCTCTGGAAACACCATATATTTT. This translates into CASSTGHGSGNTIYF.

The chain carries TRBV20-1 and TRBJ2-7; 7 bases are shared with TRBD1. The V gene end was trimmed by 3 bases and the J gene end by 2 bases; junction bases not matched to a gene: 7. This CDR3 has 14 residues. Looked up from germline, CDR1 is DFQATT and CDR2 is SNEGSKA (reference sequence). DNA for the CDR3: TGCAGTGCTAGTACCGGGACAGCGGCCTACGAGCAGTACTTC. Translation: CSASTGTAAYEQYF.

The chain recombines TRBV4-2 with TRBJ2-7; TRBD1 might be the D (7 bases). The germline gives CDR1 LGHNA, CDR2 YNFKEQ. The CDR3 length is 14 residues. Trimming shortened V by 0 bases and J by 6 bases, and 12 bases separated the two germline ends. The CDR3 DNA is TGTGCCAGCAGCCAAGATTGGCAGGGGGGCGAGCAGTACTTC. This gives the protein CASSQDWQGGEQYF.

This clone has only one observation. The V and J genes are TRBV7-3 and TRBJ2-5, with a tentative D call TRBD2 (6 bases). Germline V gene lookup returns CDR1 SGHTA and CDR2 FQGTGA. V lost 4 bases and J 3 bases, leaving 9 bases between the germline ends. CDR3 length equals 13 residues. This CDR3 reads CASSSGLKETQYF. The CDR3 DNA reads as TGTGCCAGCAGCTCGGGACTTAAAGAGACCCAGTACTTC.

The V gene is TRBV18, the J gene TRBJ1-2; no clear D. Trimming left V 1 base short and J 4 bases short, with 13 bases between. Germline-derived CDR1 and CDR2 are KGHSH and LQKENI. This CDR3 contains 15 residues. CDR3 sequence: CASSPLQTPIYGYTF. The CDR3, as DNA: TGTGCCAGCTCACCACTTCAGACACCCATCTATGGCTACACCTTC.

The J gene is TRBJ2-5, the V gene TRBV6-6; D gene ambiguous. The CDR3 totals 14 residues. Per germline, CDR1 MNHNY and CDR2 SVGAGI (reference sequence). V lost 6 bases, J lost 7 bases, and 18 bases lay in between. CDR3 coding DNA: TGTGCCAGCAGCGGAACTTCATTCTCGGGGACCCAGTACTTC. Protein: CASSGTSFSGTQYF.

The V and J genes are TRBV19 and TRBJ2-2; D gene unclear. The CDR3 consists of 15 residues. The germline V gene has CDR1 LNHDA and CDR2 SQIVND (reference sequence). Trimming pared 5 bases from V and 0 bases from J, leaving 10 bases between. The CDR3 sequence is CASSSQFANTGELFF. The CDR3 bases are TGTGCCAGTAGTTCACAGTTTGCGAACACCGGGGAGCTGTTTTTT. Looking up the rest from reference TRBV19 and TRBJ2-2 gives the full variable domain: DGGITQSPKYLFRKEGQNVTLSCEQNLNHDAMYWYRQDPGQGLRLIYYSQIVNDFQKGDIAEGYSVSREKKESFPLTVTSAQKNPTAFYLCASSSQFANTGELFFGEGSRLTVL.

There are many counts of this clone. The chain employs TRBV4-3 and TRBJ1-1; maybe TRBD1 (5 bases). The V end lost 0 bases, the J end lost 7 bases, and 9 bases lay between the germline ends. Germline V CDR1 and CDR2: LGHNA, YSLEER. The CDR3 length is 13 residues. DNA for the CDR3: TGCGCCAGCAGCCAAGAGCAAGGGGTTGAAGCTTTCTTT. Translation: CASSQEQGVEAFF.

V is TRBV3-1 (or the pseudogene TRBV3-2) and J is TRBJ1-2; D ambiguous. The CDR3 consists of 17 residues. Germline V gives CDR1 LGHDT, CDR2 YNNKEL (reference sequence). Between the trimmed V and J ends, which lost 0 bases and 8 bases, there was a span of 22 bases. Here the CDR3 DNA reads TGTGCCAGCAGCCAAGAGCGACTAAACGACCCTTTAGTAGGCTACACCTTC. This codes for CASSQERLNDPLVGYTF.

The rearrangement links TRBV5-1 to TRBJ2-1; 11 bases are shared with TRBD2. J gave up 3 bases and V 4 bases, and 6 bases lay outside the gene matches. CDR3 length: 16 amino acids. Germline CDR1 SGHRS, CDR2 YFSETQ. CDR3 DNA sequence: TGCGCCAGCAGCAGGGGACTAGCGGAAGTCTACAATGAGCAGTTCTTC. As protein: CASSRGLAEVYNEQFF.

Details on this clone: Other DNA sequences in the same sample also yield this CDR3. This chain links TRBV5-1 with TRBJ2-7; TRBD1 matches at 9 bases. This CDR3 has 14 amino acids. V was clipped by 4 bases and J by 0 bases; unmatched bases: 2. CDR1 is SGHRS and CDR2 is YFSETQ in the germline V gene. For the CDR3, the DNA is TGCGCCAGCAGCCGGACAGGGGACTCCTACGAGCAGTACTTC. Its translation is CASSRTGDSYEQYF.

The gene calls are TRBV24-1 and TRBJ1-5; D unclear. Germline V CDR1 and CDR2: KGHDR, SFDVKD. The CDR3 contains 13 residues. Trimming left V 5 bases short and J 2 bases short, with 6 bases between. This CDR3 is CATSAQGNQPQHF. CDR3 DNA: TGTGCCACCAGTGCCCAGGGCAATCAGCCCCAGCATTTT.

The rearrangement links TRBV5-1 to TRBJ2-3; TRBD2 aligns across 8 bases. CDR1 and CDR2 from the germline V gene are SGHRS and YFSETQ. CDR3 size: 14 residues. V lost 0 bases and J lost 10; bases outside the gene matches: 7. CDR3 loop: CASSLELSGTPQYF. The DNA of the CDR3 is TGCGCCAGCAGCTTGGAACTTAGCGGGACCCCGCAGTATTTT.

The chain joins TRBV19 to TRBJ2-3, with 7 bases matching TRBD2. The junction had 9 bases not matched to a gene; V was cut back by 4 bases and J by 8 bases. Per germline, CDR1 LNHDA and CDR2 SQIVND (reference sequence). There are 14 residues in the CDR3. This CDR3 reads CASSTRTSVATQYF. CDR3 sequence (DNA): TGTGCCAGTAGTACACGGACTAGTGTCGCTACGCAGTATTTT.

Only a few counts were recorded for this clone. The rearrangement uses TRBV6-5 and TRBJ2-2, with TRBD1 identical over 7 bases. The V gene's germline CDR1 is MNHEY and CDR2 SVGAGI. CDR3 length equals 16 residues. J was trimmed by 5 bases and V by 4 bases; bases with no gene match: 10. CDR3 loop: CASSSTRGRVTGELFF. CDR3 bases: TGTGCCAGCAGTTCCACAAGGGGGCGCGTGACCGGGGAGCTGTTTTTT.

The J gene is TRBJ2-1, the V gene TRBV5-1; tentative D call: TRBD2 (7 bases). Germline V CDR1 and CDR2: SGHRS, YFSETQ. V lost 4 bases and J lost 8, with 25 bases in between. CDR3 length equals 17 residues. The CDR3 nucleotides read TGCGCCAGCAGCCGAAAACCGGGGGCAGGCGGGGGCGATGAGCAGTTCTTC. It yields the protein CASSRKPGAGGGDEQFF.

The V call is TRBV11-2, the J call TRBJ1-2; the match to TRBD1 covers 8 bases. Trimming cost V 4 bases and J 6 bases; bases outside gene matches: 13. This CDR3 contains 16 residues. Per germline, CDR1 SGHAT and CDR2 FQNNGV. In nucleotides, the CDR3 is TGTGCCAGCAGCTCCCAAGGCTGGACAGGGTGGGATGGCTACACCTTC. It yields the protein CASSSQGWTGWDGYTF.

To note about this clone: Other DNA sequences in the same sample also yield this CDR3. The chain uses TRBV5-4 and TRBJ2-2; weak D call: TRBD2 (6 bases). The CDR3 has 14 amino acids. V gave up 2 bases and J gave up 3 bases, with 8 bases separating them. Germline V lookup: CDR1 SGHNT, CDR2 YYREEE (reference sequence). This CDR3 reads CASSFGGDTGELFF. In nucleotides, the CDR3 is TGTGCCAGCAGCTTCGGGGGTGACACCGGGGAGCTGTTTTTT.

The chain links TRBV6-1 to TRBJ1-6; D not resolved. The CDR3 is made up of 15 amino acids. The V gene's germline CDR1 is MNHNS and CDR2 SASEGT. The germline V and J ends were trimmed by 0 bases and 10 bases, with 13 bases remaining between them. Here the CDR3 DNA reads TGTGCCAGCAGTGAAGCGCGGGCAGGTGTGTCACCCCTCCACTTT. This sequence encodes CASSEARAGVSPLHF.

This sequence joins TRBV9 and TRBJ2-7; the match to TRBD1 covers 9 bases. Trimming cost V 3 bases and J 2 bases; bases outside gene matches: 6. Germline values: CDR1 SGDLS, CDR2 YYNGEE. CDR3 length: 15 amino acids. Here the CDR3 reads CASSGGQGTAYEQYF. In nucleotides, the CDR3 is TGTGCCAGCAGCGGAGGACAGGGGACTGCCTACGAGCAGTACTTC.

The chain carries TRBV10-3 and TRBJ1-1, with D unresolved. V was cut by 6 bases and J by 1 base, with 15 bases left in between. CDR1 and CDR2 (germline): ENHRY, SYGVKD. This CDR3 comprises 15 residues. The DNA of the CDR3 is TGTGCCATCAGGCCATCGGGGAGGACGAACACTGAAGCTTTCTTT. It translates to CAIRPSGRTNTEAFF.

With regard to this clone: Other DNA sequences in the same sample also yield this CDR3. The V gene is TRBV5-5, the J gene TRBJ2-3, with 8 bases aligning to TRBD1. CDR3 size: 14 residues. The V gene end was trimmed by 3 bases and the J gene end by 1 base; junction bases not matched to a gene: 1. Germline V gives CDR1 SGHKS, CDR2 YYEKEE (reference sequence). CDR3 in DNA: TGTGCCAGCAGCTGGGGACAGGGCACAGATACGCAGTATTTT. This sequence encodes CASSWGQGTDTQYF. Drawing the rest from reference TRBV5-5 and TRBJ2-3, the complete variable domain is DAGVTQSPTHLIKTRGQQVTLRCSPISGHKSVSWYQQVLGQGPQFIFQYYEKEERGRGNFPDRFSARQFPNYSSELNVNALLLGDSALYLCASSWGQGTDTQYFGPGTRLTVL.

This clone showed up just once. The chain recombines TRBV28 with TRBJ1-2; the D gene is possibly TRBD1 (5 bases). V shed 6 bases and J shed 8 bases, with 16 bases lying between them. Looked up from germline, CDR1 is MDHEN and CDR2 is SYDVKM. The CDR3 runs 13 residues. The CDR3 sequence is CASSLRGPPGYTF. The CDR3 region has the DNA TGTGCCAGCAGCTTAAGGGGCCCTCCCGGCTACACCTTC.

This clone was detected only a few times. The rearrangement uses TRBV2 and TRBJ2-7; 10 bases line up with TRBD1. V was clipped by 0 bases and J by 3 bases; unmatched bases: 5. The CDR3 is 16 residues long. Germline CDR1 is SNHLY and CDR2 is FYNNEI. DNA for the CDR3: TGTGCCAGCAGTGAAGCGGCCCGGACAGGGGGCTACGAGCAGTACTTC. Its translation is CASSEAARTGGYEQYF.

The chain employs TRBV28 and TRBJ1-3; 8 bases align to TRBD1. Germline trimming cut 2 bases from V and 2 bases from J; bases unmatched to any gene: 5. Germline V gives CDR1 MDHEN, CDR2 SYDVKM. This CDR3 contains 16 residues. In nucleotides, the CDR3 is TGTGCCAGCAGTTTAGGGCAGGGGGCGGCTGGAAACACCATATATTTT. Encoded protein: CASSLGQGAAGNTIYF.

The rearrangement uses TRBV19 and TRBJ1-4; D call uncertain. The CDR3 spans 15 residues. In germline, CDR1 is LNHDA, CDR2 SQIVND (reference sequence). The V gene lost 5 bases and the J gene lost 0 bases, with 10 bases spanning the gap. Written as DNA, the CDR3 is TGTGCCAGTAGTCTCACGGTTGCAACTAATGAAAAACTGTTTTTT. This codes for CASSLTVATNEKLFF. The full variable domain, completed using reference TRBV19 and TRBJ1-4, is DGGITQSPKYLFRKEGQNVTLSCEQNLNHDAMYWYRQDPGQGLRLIYYSQIVNDFQKGDIAEGYSVSREKKESFPLTVTSAQKNPTAFYLCASSLTVATNEKLFFGSGTQLSVL.

This sequence joins TRBV4-1 and TRBJ1-2, with D perhaps TRBD1 (6 bases). CDR3 length equals 15 residues. V was clipped by 1 base and J by 2 bases, with 11 bases between them. CDR1 is MGHRA, CDR2 YSYEKL, per germline. CDR3: CASSQGRTANYGYTF. The CDR3 DNA sequence: TGCGCCAGCAGCCAAGGGCGGACAGCGAACTATGGCTACACCTTC.

The chain links TRBV2 to TRBJ1-2, with no clear D. The CDR3 consists of 17 residues. CDR1 SNHLY and CDR2 FYNNEI come from the germline V gene. Between the trimmed V and J ends, which lost 6 bases and 4 bases, there was a span of 24 bases. Here the CDR3 reads CASSQLGRTAEGYGYTF. The DNA of the CDR3 is TGTGCCAGCAGCCAATTGGGTCGGACCGCGGAGGGCTATGGCTACACCTTC.